A single sample is the source of the 31 T cell receptor beta chains below, sequenced in a study of shared clonotypes between healthy human individuals (TCRdb year 2020). Libraries were made using the immunoSEQ multiplex PCR assay. As stored in TCRdb, this immuneACCESS dataset retains in-frame rearrangements with V and J assigned. A fraction of the clones does not appear; measured against another copy, unresolved V genes explain less than half of the discrepancy, and the remainder lacks a known reason. Recorded for this sample are over 2 million clones; 85% to 95% of them occurred a single time. The ten largest clones add up to 0.1% to 0.15% of the sample. Input material: naive CD4+ T cells sorted from blood. The sample's cell subset or site label, decoded: CD45RA+ positively selected. These receptors were obtained from a man aged 18 to 35 in good health.

The table lists this clone with a count of one. This sample includes further DNA sequences coding for the same CDR3. This chain links TRBV28 with TRBJ2-2; tentatively, D is TRBD2 (6 bases). V lost 2 bases to trimming and J lost 0 bases, with 7 bases between them. Germline CDR1 MDHEN, CDR2 SYDVKM. CDR3 length: 15 residues. The CDR3 DNA reads as TGTGCCAGCAGTTTAACGGGAGCGAACACCGGGGAGCTGTTTTTT. Its protein is CASSLTGANTGELFF.

This clone has just one count. The same CDR3 can be traced to other DNA sequences in this sample. CDR3 in amino acids: CAWSGTGYSNQPQHF. The CDR3 DNA reads as TGTGCCTGGAGTGGTACGGGCTATAGCAATCAGCCCCAGCATTTT. The V call is TRBV30, the J call TRBJ1-5; no clear D. Trimming pared 1 base from V and 0 bases from J, leaving 10 bases between. This CDR3 is 15 amino acids long. Germline CDR1 and CDR2: GTSNPN and SVGIG (reference sequence).

About this clone: Other DNA variants within this sample encode the same CDR3. J is TRBJ2-1 and V is TRBV11-3; the D is unclear. Germline V gene sequence: CDR1 SGHNT, CDR2 YENEEA. CDR3 length: 12 residues. With 0 bases removed from V and 6 bases from J, the gap between germline ends came to 3 bases. In DNA form, the CDR3 reads TGTGCCAGCAGCTTAGATGCCAATGAGCAGTTCTTC. Its protein is CASSLDANEQFF.

The V call is TRBV6-1, the J call TRBJ2-7; the D gene is possibly TRBD2 (7 bases). There are 15 residues in the CDR3. Trimming pared 4 bases from V and 1 base from J, leaving 14 bases between. Per germline, CDR1 MNHNS and CDR2 SASEGT. The CDR3 sequence is CASSAAGQGSYEQYF. CDR3 bases: TGTGCCAGCAGTGCAGCGGGACAAGGATCCTACGAGCAGTACTTC.

This clone was picked up one time. This chain joins TRBV7-8 and TRBJ1-6; 8 bases line up with TRBD1. The CDR3 contains 14 residues. The ends lost 5 bases at V and 7 bases at J; junction bases unmatched: 4. CDR1 is SGHVS, CDR2 FQNEAQ, per germline. DNA of the CDR3: TGTGCCAGCAGCCTACAGGGGGTGAATTCACCCCTCCACTTT. Translation gives CASSLQGVNSPLHF.

The V gene is TRBV11-2, the J gene TRBJ2-7; D not certain. The V and J ends lost 3 bases and 2 bases respectively, with 8 bases between them. Germline values: CDR1 SGHAT, CDR2 FQNNGV. The length of the CDR3 is 13 residues. CDR3 nucleotides: TGTGCCAGCAGCTTCGACTCAGCCTACGAGCAGTACTTC. Translation: CASSFDSAYEQYF.

Of note for this clone: The same CDR3 can be traced to other DNA sequences in this sample. The J gene is TRBJ1-3, the V gene TRBV5-1, with D unclear. Germline CDR1 and CDR2: SGHRS and YFSETQ. CDR3 length: 15 amino acids. Deletions cut 4 bases from V and 0 bases from J, with 11 bases between. The CDR3 sequence: CASSLEPYSGNTIYF. The CDR3 DNA follows: TGCGCCAGCAGCCTAGAACCTTACTCTGGAAACACCATATATTTT.

The chain joins TRBV5-1 to TRBJ2-3, with 8 bases that match TRBD2. The CDR3 runs to 20 residues. Trimming took 4 bases from V and 0 from J; bases not matched to a gene: 19. Germline V lookup: CDR1 SGHRS, CDR2 YFSETQ. The CDR3 nucleotides are TGCGCCAGCAGCCATCCCCCCATTAGCGGGGTCTCCCTTAGCACAGATACGCAGTATTTT. Encoded protein: CASSHPPISGVSLSTDTQYF. The full variable domain, its missing parts supplied by reference TRBV5-1 and TRBJ2-3, is KAGVTQTPRYLIKTRGQQVTLSCSPISGHRSVSWYQQTPGQGLQFLFEYFSETQRNKGNFPGRFSGRQFSNSRSEMNVSTLELGDSALYLCASSHPPISGVSLSTDTQYFGPGTRLTVL.

As to this clone: A much larger clone differs from this one at a single base, so this may be a read error. This chain connects TRBV5-6 to TRBJ2-7; no reliable D call. Germline CDR1 and CDR2: SGHDT and YYEEEE. V shed 4 bases and J shed 2 bases, with 4 bases lying between them. The CDR3 extends over 11 amino acids. DNA for the CDR3: TGTGCCAGCAGCACCGCCTACGAGCAGTACTTC. This sequence encodes CASSTAYEQYF. Complete variable domain (other parts from reference TRBV5-6 and TRBJ2-7): DAGVTQSPTHLIKTRGQQVTLRCSPKSGHDTVSWYQQALGQGPQFIFQYYEEEERQRGNFPDRFSGHQFPNYSSELNVNALLLGDSALYLCASSTAYEQYFGPGTRLTVT.

V usage is TRBV9 and J usage is TRBJ2-1; D possibly corresponds to TRBD2 (6 bases). Deletions cut 0 bases from V and 8 bases from J, with 12 bases between. The CDR3 is made up of 14 amino acids. CDR1 is SGDLS and CDR2 is YYNGEE in the germline V gene. CDR3: CASSVATTGDEQFF. CDR3 nucleotides: TGTGCCAGCAGCGTAGCTACTACGGGGGATGAGCAGTTCTTC.

This clone occurred once. This sequence joins TRBV2 and TRBJ2-2; tentative D call: TRBD1 (6 bases). The CDR3 has 15 residues. From germline, CDR1 is SNHLY and CDR2 FYNNEI. The V end lost 4 bases, the J end lost 0 bases, and 9 bases lay between the germline ends. This chain's CDR3 is CASSATGANTGELFF. The CDR3 DNA reads TGTGCCAGCAGTGCGACAGGAGCGAACACCGGGGAGCTGTTTTTT. Full variable domain (rest looked up from reference TRBV2 and TRBJ2-2): EPEVTQTPSHQVTQMGQEVILRCVPISNHLYFYWYRQILGQKVEFLVSFYNNEISEKSEIFDDQFSVERPDGSNFTLKIRSTKLEDSAMYFCASSATGANTGELFFGEGSRLTVL.

The chain recombines TRBV27 with TRBJ1-2, with D possibly being TRBD1 (5 bases). V lost 5 bases, J lost 4 bases, and 11 bases lay in between. The germline CDR1 and CDR2 sequences are MNHEY and SMNVEV (reference sequence). CDR3 length equals 13 residues. This chain's CDR3 is CASSERGAYGYTF. CDR3 in DNA: TGTGCCAGCAGTGAAAGGGGCGCCTATGGCTACACCTTC.

V is TRBV6-5 and J is TRBJ1-2, with 8 bases matching TRBD1. Germline assignment: CDR1 MNHEY and CDR2 SVGAGI. This CDR3 comprises 15 residues. V lost 6 bases to trimming and J lost 6 bases; unmatched junction nucleotides: 12. CDR3 nucleotides: TGTGCCAGCAGCCCCAGGACAGGGAGAGCGGATGGCTACACCTTC. Translating gives CASSPRTGRADGYTF.

The V call is TRBV10-1, the J call TRBJ2-1; D not resolved. CDR3 length: 12 residues. V lost 8 bases, J lost 1 base, and 6 bases lay in between. The germline V gene has CDR1 WNHNN and CDR2 SYGVQD (reference sequence). The CDR3 sequence is CASGGSYNEQFF. The CDR3 DNA reads as TGCGCCAGCGGTGGTTCCTACAATGAGCAGTTCTTC.

This chain uses TRBV5-1 with TRBJ1-6; D gene unclear. The CDR3 covers 15 residues. Germline CDR1 reads SGHRS; CDR2 reads YFSETQ. V was pared by 0 bases and J by 6 bases, with 10 bases between. DNA for the CDR3: TGCGCCAGCAGCTTGGCCGCCGACGCTAATTCACCCCTCCACTTT. It specifies CASSLAADANSPLHF.

The chain uses TRBV7-9 and TRBJ2-6, with 7 bases identical to TRBD2. The V gene end was trimmed by 0 bases and the J gene end by 2 bases; junction bases not matched to a gene: 4. This CDR3 is built from 17 residues. Germline V gene sequence: CDR1 SEHNR, CDR2 FQNEAQ (reference sequence). The CDR3 DNA reads TGTGCCAGCAGCTTAGCTGGACGGGGGGCTGGGGCCAACGTCCTGACTTTC. This codes for CASSLAGRGAGANVLTF.

On this clone: Other DNA sequences of this sample code for an identical CDR3. The V call is TRBV6-5, the J call TRBJ2-7; no clear D gene. Trimming left V 4 bases short and J 4 bases short, with 11 bases between. CDR1 is MNHEY and CDR2 is SVGAGI in the germline V gene. The CDR3 is made up of 13 amino acids. Here the CDR3 reads CASSSPGRYEQYF. CDR3 DNA sequence: TGTGCCAGCAGTTCCCCGGGCCGTTACGAGCAGTACTTC.

This clone was seen only once. CDR3 DNA sequence: TGCGCCAGCAGCTTGTCCCGGCGGAGCACAGATACGCAGTATTTT. This gives the protein CASSLSRRSTDTQYF. This chain joins TRBV5-1 and TRBJ2-3, with D uncertain. The germline CDR1 and CDR2 sequences are SGHRS and YFSETQ. There are 15 residues in the CDR3. Trimming cost V 1 base and J 0 bases, with 9 bases left between them.

The rearrangement joins TRBV19 to TRBJ2-1, with 7 positions matching TRBD2. The CDR3 extends over 14 amino acids. Germline CDR1 and CDR2: LNHDA and SQIVND (reference sequence). The junction had 2 bases not matched to a gene; V was cut back by 2 bases and J by 4 bases. The CDR3 spells CASSIREAYNEQFF. DNA for the CDR3: TGTGCCAGTAGTATACGGGAGGCGTACAATGAGCAGTTCTTC.

This clone has just a few counts. The chain has TRBV21-1 and TRBJ1-6. TRBV21-1 is a pseudogene locus. This CDR3 has 14 amino acids. In DNA, the CDR3 is TGTGCCAGCAGCAAAGGAGTGAATAATTCACCCCTCCACTTT. Encoded protein: CASSKGVNNSPLHF.

V usage is TRBV7-2 and J usage is TRBJ1-4; D is unclear. Germline CDR1 and CDR2: SGHTA and FQGNSA. Trimming took off 4 bases at V and 8 bases at J, with 17 bases between the two ends. The CDR3 has 15 residues. CDR3 sequence (DNA): TGTGCCAGCAGCTCAGGTGCCCTGGGAGAGGAAAAACTGTTTTTT. Translated, it gives CASSSGALGEEKLFF.

V is TRBV6-5 and J is TRBJ1-1, with D tentatively TRBD1 (6 bases). Per germline, CDR1 MNHEY and CDR2 SVGAGI. The CDR3 is 13 amino acids. The V gene lost 6 bases and the J gene lost 5 bases, with 13 bases spanning the gap. This CDR3 reads CASSHRAATEAFF. The CDR3 nucleotides read TGTGCCAGCAGCCACAGGGCGGCGACTGAAGCTTTCTTT.

The chain carries TRBV2 and TRBJ2-7; TRBD2 might be the D (6 bases). CDR3 length: 13 amino acids. V lost 6 bases, J lost 4 bases, and 13 bases lay in between. Germline V gene lookup returns CDR1 SNHLY and CDR2 FYNNEI. The CDR3 reads CASRGGDTYEQYF. For the CDR3, the DNA is TGTGCCAGCAGGGGGGGAGACACGTACGAGCAGTACTTC.

About this clone: This same CDR3 is encoded by further DNA sequences in the sample. The V gene is TRBV5-4, the J gene TRBJ2-1; no reliable D call. Germline CDR1 reads SGHNT; CDR2 reads YYREEE (reference sequence). Trimming shortened V by 0 bases and J by 0 bases, and 7 bases separated the two germline ends. The CDR3 totals 15 residues. For the CDR3, the DNA is TGTGCCAGCAGCTTGGACCGGGCCTCCTACAATGAGCAGTTCTTC. It is translated as CASSLDRASYNEQFF.

This chain connects TRBV9 to TRBJ1-1; no clear D. Germline V gene sequence: CDR1 SGDLS, CDR2 YYNGEE. The CDR3 contains 16 residues. Trimming removed 4 bases from V and 1 base from J, with 17 bases in between. The DNA for the CDR3 is TGTGCCAGCAGCCCCCGGACCGCTCTGGGGAACACTGAAGCTTTCTTT. This translates into CASSPRTALGNTEAFF. The variable domain in full, completed from reference TRBV9 and TRBJ1-1, reads DSGVTQTPKHLITATGQRVTLRCSPRSGDLSVYWYQQSLDQGLQFLIQYYNGEERAKGNILERFSAQQFPDLHSELNLSSLELGDSALYFCASSPRTALGNTEAFFGQGTRLTVV.

DNA of the CDR3: TGTGCCTGGAAGGACAGGGAAGGTTATAATTCACCCCTCCACTTT. This gives the protein CAWKDREGYNSPLHF. The chain uses TRBV30 and TRBJ1-6; 8 positions match TRBD1. The V gene's germline CDR1 is GTSNPN and CDR2 SVGIG (reference sequence). Losses at the gene ends were 4 bases for V and 4 bases for J; bases not matched to a gene: 6. The CDR3 sequence is 15 residues long. Full variable domain (rest looked up from reference TRBV30 and TRBJ1-6): SQTIHQWPATLVQPVGSPLSLECTVEGTSNPNLYWYRQAAGRGLQLLFYSVGIGQISSEVPQNLSASRPQDRQFILSSKKLLLSDSGFYLCAWKDREGYNSPLHFGNGTRLTVT.

The V call is TRBV10-2, the J call TRBJ2-3, with unresolved D. Germline assignment: CDR1 WSHSY and CDR2 SAAADI. Trimming removed 4 bases at V and 0 bases at J, with 8 bases between. This CDR3 is 14 amino acids long. The CDR3 spells CASSGPSSTDTQYF. In nucleotides, the CDR3 is TGCGCCAGCAGTGGTCCCTCTAGCACAGATACGCAGTATTTT.

The gene calls are TRBV28 and TRBJ1-5; a weak D match, TRBD1 (6 bases). Trimming pared 5 bases from V and 5 bases from J, leaving 19 bases between. CDR3 length: 16 amino acids. Germline V gene sequence: CDR1 MDHEN, CDR2 SYDVKM. CDR3 loop: CASSPTWGRGYQPQHF. As DNA, the CDR3 is TGTGCCAGCAGTCCGACGTGGGGCAGGGGCTATCAGCCCCAGCATTTT.

The chain employs TRBV6-5 and TRBJ2-1; a possible D gene is TRBD1 (5 bases). Germline CDR1 is MNHEY and CDR2 is SVGAGI. The V and J ends lost 2 bases and 10 bases respectively, with 15 bases between them. The CDR3 has 14 amino acids. This chain's CDR3 is CASSYRQGIGEQFF. Here the CDR3 DNA reads TGTGCCAGCAGTTACCGCCAGGGAATAGGCGAGCAGTTCTTC.

J is TRBJ2-7 and V is TRBV5-1; 9 bases map to TRBD2. CDR1 is SGHRS, CDR2 YFSETQ, per germline. The V segment lost 5 bases and the J segment 5 bases; nucleotides outside the gene matches: 5. The CDR3 spans 13 residues. CDR3 nucleotide sequence: TGCGCCAGCAGAGCGGGAGGTGAAAACGAGCAGTACTTC. It encodes CASRAGGENEQYF.

V gene TRBV7-3 combines with J gene TRBJ2-7; D is unresolved. Germline CDR1 reads SGHTA; CDR2 reads FQGTGA. This CDR3 has 14 residues. With 5 bases removed from V and 2 bases from J, the gap between germline ends came to 13 bases. The CDR3 bases are TGTGCCAGCAGCCTTACGGACGGCCCCTACGAGCAGTACTTC. It encodes CASSLTDGPYEQYF.